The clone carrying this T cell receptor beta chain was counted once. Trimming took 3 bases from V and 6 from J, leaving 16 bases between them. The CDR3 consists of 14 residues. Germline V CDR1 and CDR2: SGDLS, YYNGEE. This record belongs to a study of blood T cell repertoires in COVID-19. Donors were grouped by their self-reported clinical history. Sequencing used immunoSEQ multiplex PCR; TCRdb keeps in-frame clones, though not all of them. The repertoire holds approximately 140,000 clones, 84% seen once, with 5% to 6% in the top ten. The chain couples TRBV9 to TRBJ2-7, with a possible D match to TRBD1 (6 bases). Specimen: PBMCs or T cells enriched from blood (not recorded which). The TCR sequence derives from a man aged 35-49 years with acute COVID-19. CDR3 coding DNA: TGTGCCAGCAGCGCCAGGGGAGAAGGAAGCGAGCAGTACTTC. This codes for CASSARGEGSEQYF.